This entry lists 17 T cell receptor beta chains sequenced from one sample in a study of T cell responses to AZD1222 COVID-19 vaccine. Data came from immunoSEQ multiplex PCR; TCRdb stores just in-frame clones and leaves some out. This table holds tens of thousands of clones, about 90% found once. The specimen was peripheral blood, collected 28 days after the second AZD1222 dose. Receptors were obtained from an adult who received the AZD1222 COVID-19 vaccine.

Written as DNA, the CDR3 is TGCAGCGTTATTGCTTCAGGGAACACTGAAGCTTTCTTT. It codes for CSVIASGNTEAFF. The V gene is TRBV29-1, the J gene TRBJ1-1; D remains unclear. V was shortened by 5 bases and J by 1 base, with 11 bases between the two germline ends. The CDR3 consists of 13 residues. Per germline, CDR1 SQVTM and CDR2 ANQGSEA.

V usage is TRBV15 and J usage is TRBJ2-7; TRBD1 or TRBD2 may be the D gene (6 bases each). The germline V gene encodes CDR1 LNHNV and CDR2 YYDKDF (reference sequence). The length of the CDR3 is 16 residues. The V and J ends lost 2 bases and 0 bases respectively, with 14 bases between them. The DNA for the CDR3 is TGTGCCACCAGCAGAACGACCAGGGGAGGCTCCTACGAGCAGTACTTC. Encoded protein: CATSRTTRGGSYEQYF.

The rearrangement links TRBV18 to TRBJ2-3, with a tentative D call TRBD2 (5 bases). Deletions cut 1 base from V and 1 base from J, with 15 bases between. CDR1 KGHSH and CDR2 LQKENI come from the germline V gene. This CDR3 contains 17 residues. Written as DNA, the CDR3 is TGTGCCAGCTCACCACAGTTGTTGAAGGGAGGCACAGATACGCAGTATTTT. It specifies CASSPQLLKGGTDTQYF. The variable domain in full, with the rest retrieved from reference TRBV18 and TRBJ2-3, is NAGVMQNPRHLVRRRGQEARLRCSPMKGHSHVYWYRQLPEEGLKFMVYLQKENIIDESGMPKERFSAEFPKEGPSILRIQQVVRGDSAAYFCASSPQLLKGGTDTQYFGPGTRLTVL.

CDR3 DNA sequence: TGCAGTGCTAGTTATCGGCCGAACACTGAAGCTTTCTTT. It translates to CSASYRPNTEAFF. The rearrangement joins TRBV20-1 to TRBJ1-1; no clear D gene. V was clipped by 3 bases and J by 1 base, with 9 bases between them. The germline V gene encodes CDR1 DFQATT and CDR2 SNEGSKA (reference sequence). The CDR3 has 13 amino acids.

This clone showed up just a few times. For the CDR3, the DNA is TGTGCCAGCAGCTTAATTGGGACTAGCGTCGCGAACACCGGGGAGCTGTTTTTT. As protein: CASSLIGTSVANTGELFF. The rearrangement links TRBV7-9 to TRBJ2-2, with 10 bases matching TRBD2. The CDR3 has 18 amino acids. V trimming: 2 bases; J trimming: 0 bases; junction bases outside the gene matches: 6. The germline gives CDR1 SEHNR, CDR2 FQNEAQ (reference sequence).

This rearrangement joins TRBV5-4 to TRBJ2-7; 7 bases line up with TRBD1. The V gene's germline CDR1 is SGHNT and CDR2 YYREEE (reference sequence). V lost 4 bases to trimming and J lost 3 bases; unmatched junction nucleotides: 7. The length of the CDR3 is 14 residues. CDR3 amino acids: CASSPGGTDYEQYF. CDR3 sequence (DNA): TGTGCCAGCAGCCCTGGTGGGACAGACTACGAGCAGTACTTC.

This clone showed up just a few times. The chain links TRBV2 to TRBJ1-5; TRBD1 matches 8 bases. Germline CDR1 reads SNHLY; CDR2 reads FYNNEI. Unmatched junction bases numbered 4, after V lost 6 bases and J lost 3 bases. There are 14 residues in the CDR3. The CDR3: CASSRTGFNQPQHF. The CDR3, as DNA: TGTGCCAGCAGCCGGACAGGGTTCAATCAGCCCCAGCATTTT.

This clone has only one observation. J is TRBJ2-5 and V is TRBV6-2 or TRBV6-3; TRBD2 matches 10 bases. The germline CDR1 and CDR2 sequences are MNHEY and SVGEGT. The CDR3 consists of 14 residues. Germline trimming cut 6 bases from V and 2 bases from J; bases unmatched to any gene: 3. The CDR3 here is CASSKTSGQETQYF. DNA for the CDR3: TGTGCCAGCAGCAAGACTAGCGGGCAAGAGACCCAGTACTTC.

This chain links TRBV30 with TRBJ2-3; 12 nucleotides line up with TRBD2. J gave up 3 bases and V 3 bases, and 1 base lay outside the gene matches. The CDR3 extends over 14 amino acids. Germline lookup yields CDR1 GTSNPN and CDR2 SVGIG (reference sequence). The CDR3 loop is CAWRLAGGTDTQYF. The CDR3, as DNA: TGTGCCTGGAGACTAGCGGGAGGTACAGATACGCAGTATTTT.

Relative to its sample, this clone is medium-sized (0.01 to 0.1%). This chain uses TRBV7-9 with TRBJ1-1, with no clear D. Trimming took 8 bases from V and 1 from J, leaving 8 bases between them. This CDR3 contains 12 residues. In germline, CDR1 is SEHNR, CDR2 FQNEAQ (reference sequence). The CDR3, as DNA: TGTGCCAGCCAAGACGGGAACACTGAAGCTTTCTTT. It specifies CASQDGNTEAFF.

V usage is TRBV27 and J usage is TRBJ1-1; a weak D match, TRBD1 (5 bases). V shed 3 bases and J shed 5 bases, with 13 bases lying between them. The CDR3 extends over 14 amino acids. The germline gives CDR1 MNHEY, CDR2 SMNVEV (reference sequence). The CDR3 nucleotides are TGTGCCAGCAGTTTTGGGGCGGGGACTACTGAAGCTTTCTTT. Translation: CASSFGAGTTEAFF.

The chain recombines TRBV24-1 with TRBJ2-1; tentatively, D is TRBD2 (6 bases). V lost 5 bases and J 7 bases, leaving 17 bases between the germline ends. CDR1 and CDR2 from the germline V gene are KGHDR and SFDVKD. This CDR3 is 15 amino acids long. CDR3 loop: CATSGAGSFLNEQFF. CDR3 sequence (DNA): TGTGCCACCAGTGGAGCGGGCAGCTTCCTAAATGAGCAGTTCTTC.

This chain connects TRBV19 to TRBJ1-6; TRBD1 is a possible D gene (6 bases). CDR1 LNHDA and CDR2 SQIVND come from the germline V gene (reference sequence). The length of the CDR3 is 13 residues. Trimming stripped 5 bases from V and 15 bases from J, with 17 bases between. CDR3 bases: TGTGCCAGTAGTCCCCGATCGCAGGGGCACCTCCACTTT. This codes for CASSPRSQGHLHF.

This chain uses TRBV25-1 with TRBJ2-2; TRBD2 agrees at 10 bases. With 7 bases clipped from V and 6 bases from J, the junction kept 5 bases outside the gene matches. There are 14 residues in the CDR3. Germline V gives CDR1 MGHDK, CDR2 SYGVNS. The CDR3 here is CASNRAGGSGELFF. CDR3 sequence (DNA): TGTGCCAGCAATAGAGCGGGAGGGTCCGGGGAGCTGTTTTTT.

The chain recombines TRBV5-4 with TRBJ2-5; 14 nucleotides match TRBD2. The V and J ends lost 3 bases and 5 bases, in that order; junction bases with no gene match: 3. The CDR3 is made up of 15 amino acids. CDR1 is SGHNT and CDR2 is YYREEE in the germline V gene (reference sequence). The CDR3 spells CASSSRLAGGETQYF. The CDR3 region has the DNA TGTGCCAGCAGCTCAAGACTAGCGGGAGGGGAGACCCAGTACTTC.

V and J are TRBV2 and TRBJ1-1; no clear D gene. Germline CDR1 and CDR2: SNHLY and FYNNEI. There are 13 residues in the CDR3. Trimming pared 4 bases from V and 1 base from J, leaving 7 bases between. CDR3 bases: TGTGCCAGCAGTGGGGCGCAGAACACTGAAGCTTTCTTT. This sequence encodes CASSGAQNTEAFF.

The V gene is TRBV7-6, the J gene TRBJ1-4; D possibly corresponds to TRBD1 (5 bases). Trimming stripped 1 base from V and 8 bases from J, with 14 bases between. The CDR3 loop spans 15 amino acids. CDR1 SGHVS and CDR2 FNYEAQ come from the germline V gene. CDR3 nucleotides: TGTGCCAGCAGCTTAGGGGACCACCTAGGAGAAAAACTGTTTTTT. It translates to CASSLGDHLGEKLFF.